The 19 T cell receptor beta chains in this list originate from one sample, sequenced in a study of T cell responses to AZD1222 COVID-19 vaccine. Clones were sequenced by immunoSEQ multiplex PCR, and TCRdb holds only the in-frame ones, with some missing. The sample lists 120,000 or so clones; 87% were seen once. Sequences were derived from peripheral blood, sampled on day 0 of AZD1222 vaccination. Every receptor here comes from an adult in good health.

J is TRBJ1-5 and V is TRBV7-9, with D hard to call. The CDR3 covers 14 residues. Looked up from germline, CDR1 is SEHNR and CDR2 is FQNEAQ (reference sequence). V dropped 2 bases and J dropped 5 bases, with 10 bases sitting between them. Written as DNA, the CDR3 is TGTGCCAGCAGCTTACTCACAGAAGATCAGCCCCAGCATTTT. Its translation: CASSLLTEDQPQHF.

The table lists this clone with a count of one. The V and J genes are TRBV15 and TRBJ1-2, with a weak D call TRBD1 (5 bases). Trimming stripped 1 base from V and 5 bases from J, with 11 bases between. The CDR3 has 14 residues. Germline lookup yields CDR1 LNHNV and CDR2 YYDKDF (reference sequence). CDR3: CATSRAGAQYGYTF. CDR3 DNA: TGTGCCACCAGCAGAGCTGGGGCTCAATATGGCTACACCTTC.

The rearrangement links TRBV7-8 to TRBJ2-1; 7 nucleotides line up with TRBD2. The CDR3 totals 15 residues. Germline V CDR1 and CDR2: SGHVS, FQNEAQ. After removal of 3 bases from V and 9 bases from J, the junction contained 11 bases not matched to a gene. The CDR3 bases are TGTGCCAGCAGCTTTAGAGCCGGGGGGAAAGGTGAGCAGTTCTTC. As protein: CASSFRAGGKGEQFF. The full variable domain, in which reference TRBV7-8 and TRBJ2-1 provide the parts outside the CDR3, is GAGVSQSPRYKVAKRGQDVALRCDPISGHVSLFWYQQALGQGPEFLTYFQNEAQLDKSGLPSDRFFAERPEGSVSTLKIQRTQQEDSAVYLCASSFRAGGKGEQFFGPGTRLTVL.

V and J are TRBV9 and TRBJ1-2; 11 positions match TRBD1. The germline V gene encodes CDR1 SGDLS and CDR2 YYNGEE. The V and J ends lost 4 bases and 4 bases, in that order; junction bases with no gene match: 6. CDR3 length: 15 amino acids. In nucleotides, the CDR3 is TGTGCCAGCAGCACTGGGACAGGGGGAGGCTATGGCTACACCTTC. It yields the protein CASSTGTGGGYGYTF.

This chain joins TRBV7-9 and TRBJ1-1, with D tentatively TRBD1 (5 bases). The CDR3 totals 14 residues. Germline V lookup: CDR1 SEHNR, CDR2 FQNEAQ (reference sequence). Trimming stripped 2 bases from V and 12 bases from J, with 19 bases between. Here the CDR3 DNA reads TGTGCCAGCAGCTTACGGGGCGCGGGCCCGAAGCCTTTCTTT. Encoded protein: CASSLRGAGPKPFF.

The V and J genes are TRBV28 and TRBJ2-7; D unclear. This CDR3 is 13 amino acids long. The V and J ends lost 5 bases and 3 bases respectively, with 11 bases between them. The V gene's germline CDR1 is MDHEN and CDR2 SYDVKM. The CDR3 coding sequence is TGTGCCAGCAGTCTGGGGAAGAGCTACGAGCAGTACTTC. Encoded protein: CASSLGKSYEQYF.

This chain links TRBV10-3 with TRBJ2-7; maybe TRBD1 (7 bases). The CDR3 is 18 amino acids. Trimming shortened V by 3 bases and J by 5 bases, and 26 bases separated the two germline ends. Germline assignment: CDR1 ENHRY and CDR2 SYGVKD. The CDR3 DNA reads TGTGCCATCAGTGAAGGGGGCAGGGGCCGAGCGGGTGGCCACGAGCAGTACTTC. Amino acids: CAISEGGRGRAGGHEQYF.

This CDR3 reads CASSLVVVGAVGETQYF. Here the CDR3 DNA reads TGCGCCAGCAGCTTGGTTGTTGTAGGAGCCGTGGGGGAGACCCAGTACTTC. This chain connects TRBV5-1 to TRBJ2-5; D remains unclear. V was pared by 0 bases and J by 5 bases, with 20 bases between. The CDR3 has 17 amino acids. The germline V gene has CDR1 SGHRS and CDR2 YFSETQ. The variable domain in full, with the rest retrieved from reference TRBV5-1 and TRBJ2-5, is KAGVTQTPRYLIKTRGQQVTLSCSPISGHRSVSWYQQTPGQGLQFLFEYFSETQRNKGNFPGRFSGRQFSNSRSEMNVSTLELGDSALYLCASSLVVVGAVGETQYFGPGTRLLVL.

The chain joins TRBV9 to TRBJ2-7; D is unresolved. This CDR3 spans 14 amino acids. V was shortened by 0 bases and J by 3 bases, with 10 bases between the two germline ends. The germline V gene encodes CDR1 SGDLS and CDR2 YYNGEE. The CDR3 is CASSVGGFGYEQYF. CDR3 DNA sequence: TGTGCCAGCAGCGTAGGGGGTTTCGGCTACGAGCAGTACTTC.

The genes are TRBV30 and TRBJ2-7; 15 nucleotides agree with TRBD2. Unmatched junction bases numbered 19, after V lost 8 bases and J lost 8 bases. CDR3 length: 17 residues. Germline V gene sequence: CDR1 GTSNPN, CDR2 SVGIG (reference sequence). DNA of the CDR3: TGTGCCCTCAGGGTTCCGGGACTAGCGGGAGGAAGGGGGAAGCAGTACTTC. It is translated as CALRVPGLAGGRGKQYF.

This clone was counted once. The V gene is TRBV5-5, the J gene TRBJ1-5; D possibly corresponds to TRBD1 (5 bases). From germline, CDR1 is SGHKS and CDR2 YYEKEE (reference sequence). V shed 5 bases and J shed 5 bases, with 17 bases lying between them. The CDR3 has 15 amino acids. This CDR3 reads CASSMAGRDYQPQHF. CDR3 DNA: TGTGCCAGCAGTATGGCGGGCAGGGACTATCAGCCCCAGCATTTT.

This CDR3 is CASSQVLAGDYEQYF. CDR3 coding DNA: TGTGCCAGCAGCCAAGTACTAGCGGGGGACTACGAGCAGTACTTC. The chain couples TRBV4-2 to TRBJ2-7; 11 bases are shared with TRBD2. Germline V lookup: CDR1 LGHNA, CDR2 YNFKEQ. The CDR3 is 15 residues long. V lost 1 base, J lost 3 bases, and 2 bases stayed unmatched.

The chain combines TRBV28 with TRBJ2-7, with a possible D match to TRBD1 (6 bases). The CDR3 runs to 16 residues. From germline, CDR1 is MDHEN and CDR2 SYDVKM. Trimming cost V 6 bases and J 0 bases, with 18 bases left between them. CDR3 sequence: CASRPGQIPSSYEQYF. Here the CDR3 DNA reads TGTGCCAGCAGACCTGGACAGATTCCAAGCTCCTACGAGCAGTACTTC.

This clone was observed a single time. This chain links TRBV9 with TRBJ1-1, with 7 positions matching TRBD1. The V segment lost 4 bases and the J segment 0 bases; nucleotides outside the gene matches: 9. Germline-derived CDR1 and CDR2 are SGDLS and YYNGEE. The CDR3 is 16 amino acids. The CDR3 DNA reads as TGTGCCAGCAGCCCAACTTGGGACAGTCTGAACACTGAAGCTTTCTTT. It is translated as CASSPTWDSLNTEAFF. Drawing the rest from reference TRBV9 and TRBJ1-1, the complete variable domain is DSGVTQTPKHLITATGQRVTLRCSPRSGDLSVYWYQQSLDQGLQFLIQYYNGEERAKGNILERFSAQQFPDLHSELNLSSLELGDSALYFCASSPTWDSLNTEAFFGQGTRLTVV.

The table lists this clone with a count of one. V gene TRBV15 combines with J gene TRBJ1-5; D may be TRBD1 (6 bases). This CDR3 region has 15 residues. Trimming pared 0 bases from V and 5 bases from J, leaving 11 bases between. Germline values: CDR1 LNHNV, CDR2 YYDKDF (reference sequence). Written as DNA, the CDR3 is TGTGCCACCAGCAGAGACAGGGGCTGGGATCAGCCCCAGCATTTT. This codes for CATSRDRGWDQPQHF.

V gene TRBV19 combines with J gene TRBJ1-4, with D unresolved. The CDR3 contains 11 residues. V gave up 5 bases and J gave up 7 bases, with 5 bases separating them. Looked up from germline, CDR1 is LNHDA and CDR2 is SQIVND (reference sequence). The CDR3, as DNA: TGTGCCAGTAGTTACAGTGAAAAACTGTTTTTT. Amino acids: CASSYSEKLFF.

This sequence joins TRBV10-1 and TRBJ2-7; D possibly corresponds to TRBD1 (7 bases). From germline, CDR1 is WNHNN and CDR2 SYGVQD (reference sequence). This CDR3 is 13 amino acids long. The V gene lost 2 bases and the J gene lost 5 bases, with 10 bases spanning the gap. CDR3 loop: CASSEVRGDEQYF. The CDR3, as DNA: TGCGCCAGCAGTGAGGTCAGGGGGGACGAGCAGTACTTC.

V usage is TRBV12-5 and J usage is TRBJ1-1; no clear D gene. The CDR3 totals 12 residues. Germline V gene lookup returns CDR1 LGHNT and CDR2 FRNRAP. V dropped 3 bases and J dropped 8 bases, with 10 bases sitting between them. The CDR3 nucleotides read TGTGCTAGTGGTTTCCCCGATAGGGAAGCTTTCTTT. It encodes CASGFPDREAFF.

The chain links TRBV6-5 to TRBJ2-7, with 9 nucleotides matching TRBD1. Per the germline V gene, CDR1 is MNHEY and CDR2 is SVGAGI. With V trimmed by 5 bases and J by 4 bases, 3 bases remained unmatched. The CDR3 loop spans 13 amino acids. The CDR3 is CASSTDRGYEQYF. For the CDR3, the DNA is TGTGCCAGCAGTACAGACAGGGGGTACGAGCAGTACTTC.